This entry lists 5 T cell receptor beta chains sequenced from one sample in a study of early T cells in non-severe SARS-CoV-2 infection. TCRdb passed the 5' RACE reads through MiXCR, listing each CDR3 protein once. The table lists about 100,000 distinct CDR3 sequences, around 14% of them singletons. Sequencing input: whole blood. These receptors were obtained from an adult who was a healthcare worker with PCR-confirmed SARS-CoV-2 infection or an uninfected control (not recorded which).

This clonotype was counted only a few times. This sequence joins TRBV28 and TRBJ2-6; tentative D call: TRBD1 (7 bases). Trimming took off 7 bases at V and 0 bases at J, with 19 bases between the two ends. Germline V lookup: CDR1 MDHEN, CDR2 SYDVKM. The CDR3 runs to 18 residues. The DNA for the CDR3 is TGTGCCAGCATGTCCCCAGGGGGGCCCAGCTCTGGGGCCAACGTCCTGACTTTC. Amino acid sequence: CASMSPGGPSSGANVLTF. The variable domain in full, with the rest retrieved from reference TRBV28 and TRBJ2-6, is DVKVTQSSRYLVKRTGEKVFLECVQDMDHENMFWYRQDPGLGLRLIYFSYDVKMKEKGDIPEGYSVSREKKERFSLILESASTNQTSMYLCASMSPGGPSSGANVLTFGAGSRLTVL.

This clonotype was seen ten or more times. The chain is built from TRBV2 and TRBJ2-4; TRBD2 matches 11 bases. This CDR3 has 14 residues. In germline, CDR1 is SNHLY, CDR2 FYNNEI. The V and J ends lost 2 bases and 9 bases, in that order; junction bases with no gene match: 3. The CDR3: CASSELAGGIIQYF. DNA for the CDR3: TGTGCCAGCAGTGAACTAGCGGGGGGTATCATTCAGTACTTC.

The sample holds many counts of this clonotype. J is TRBJ1-2 and V is TRBV29-1, with TRBD1 matching 7 bases. Germline CDR1 and CDR2: SQVTM and ANQGSEA. The CDR3 is 14 residues long. V shed 3 bases and J 6 bases; nucleotides not matched to a gene: 10. CDR3 amino acids: CSVDPSGTANGYTF. DNA for the CDR3: TGCAGCGTTGATCCCTCCGGGACAGCGAATGGCTACACCTTC.

The chain is built from TRBV7-8 and TRBJ1-2, with D hard to call. This CDR3 region has 12 residues. Germline V gives CDR1 SGHVS, CDR2 FQNEAQ. V lost 1 base and J lost 4, with 4 bases in between. The CDR3 loop reads CASSLGIYGYTF. In nucleotides, the CDR3 is TGTGCCAGCAGCTTAGGGATCTATGGCTACACCTTC.

The chain uses TRBV5-1 and TRBJ2-3, with D possibly called TRBD1 or TRBD2 (5 bases each). The germline V gene encodes CDR1 SGHRS and CDR2 YFSETQ. The CDR3 runs 14 residues. The ends were cut back, 2 bases at V and 0 bases at J, with 7 bases in the middle. This CDR3 reads CASSFRDSTDTQYF. The CDR3 nucleotides are TGCGCCAGCAGCTTCCGGGACAGCACAGATACGCAGTATTTT.